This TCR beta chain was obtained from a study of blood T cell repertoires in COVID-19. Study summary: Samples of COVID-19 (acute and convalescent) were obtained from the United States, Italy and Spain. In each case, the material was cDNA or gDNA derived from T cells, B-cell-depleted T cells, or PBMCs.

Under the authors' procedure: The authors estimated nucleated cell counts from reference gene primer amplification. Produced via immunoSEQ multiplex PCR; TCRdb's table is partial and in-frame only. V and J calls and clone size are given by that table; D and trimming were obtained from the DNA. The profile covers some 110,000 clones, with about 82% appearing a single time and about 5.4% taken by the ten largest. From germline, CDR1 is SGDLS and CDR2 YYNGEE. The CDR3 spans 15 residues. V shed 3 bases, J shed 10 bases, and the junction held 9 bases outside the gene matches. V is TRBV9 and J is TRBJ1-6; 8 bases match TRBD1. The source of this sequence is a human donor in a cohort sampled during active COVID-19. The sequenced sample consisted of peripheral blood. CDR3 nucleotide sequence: TGTGCCAGCAGCGGACCAGGGGGCGCGGGATCACCCCTCCACTTT. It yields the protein CASSGPGGAGSPLHF.